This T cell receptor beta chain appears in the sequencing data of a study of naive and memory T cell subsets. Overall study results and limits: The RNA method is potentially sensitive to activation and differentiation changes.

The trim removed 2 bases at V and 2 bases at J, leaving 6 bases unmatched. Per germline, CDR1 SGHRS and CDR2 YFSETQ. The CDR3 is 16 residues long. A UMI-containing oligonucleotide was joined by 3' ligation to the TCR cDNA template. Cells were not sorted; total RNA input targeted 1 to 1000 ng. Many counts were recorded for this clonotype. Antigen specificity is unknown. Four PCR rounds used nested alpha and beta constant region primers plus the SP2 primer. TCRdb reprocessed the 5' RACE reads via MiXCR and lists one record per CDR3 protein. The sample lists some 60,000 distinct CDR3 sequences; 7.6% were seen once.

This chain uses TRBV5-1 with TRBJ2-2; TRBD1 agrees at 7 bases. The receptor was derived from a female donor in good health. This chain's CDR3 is CASSFGTAPNTGELFF. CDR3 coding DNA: TGCGCCAGCAGCTTCGGGACAGCACCCAACACCGGGGAGCTGTTTTTT.